Reported below is one T cell receptor (beta chain). These data come from a study of T-cell memory formation after mild COVID-19. As for the study in general: Clusters were largely donor specific.

Constant-segment primers served in 5'RACE that generated TCR alpha and TCR beta cDNA libraries bearing sample barcodes and UMIs. TCRdb processed the 5' RACE reads anew with MiXCR; each CDR3 protein has one entry. The table records 450,000 or so distinct CDR3 sequences, approximately 23% of them present only once. The clonotype was recovered from an adult woman who had mild COVID-19 (a few samples of this study predate the infection). Cell type and time point are not known. Sequenced input: PBMCs or a T cell subset sorted from them (not recorded which).

The CDR3 protein is CASRLQEGRGYGYTF. The CDR3 DNA is TGTGCCAGCAGACTTCAGGAGGGGAGGGGCTATGGCTACACCTTC. The chain joins TRBV2 to TRBJ1-2; TRBD1 might be the D (5 bases). Trimming shortened V by 6 bases and J by 4 bases, and 18 bases separated the two germline ends. The CDR3 totals 15 residues. Germline V lookup: CDR1 SNHLY, CDR2 FYNNEI.